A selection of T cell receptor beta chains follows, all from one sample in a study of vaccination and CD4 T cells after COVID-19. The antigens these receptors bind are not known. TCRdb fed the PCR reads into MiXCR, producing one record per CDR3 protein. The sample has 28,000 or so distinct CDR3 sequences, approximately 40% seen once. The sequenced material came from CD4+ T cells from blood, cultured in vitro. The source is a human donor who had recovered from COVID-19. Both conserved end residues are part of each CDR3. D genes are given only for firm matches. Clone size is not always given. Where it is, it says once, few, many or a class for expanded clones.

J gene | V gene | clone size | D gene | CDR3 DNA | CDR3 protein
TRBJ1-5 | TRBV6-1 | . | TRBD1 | TGTGCCAGCAGAGACAGGGCGGGGCCCCAGCATTTT | CASRDRAGPQHF
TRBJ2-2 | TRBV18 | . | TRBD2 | TGTGCCAGCTCACCTAACGTTGGCGGGGGTTACACCGGGGAGCTGTTTTTT | CASSPNVGGGYTGELFF
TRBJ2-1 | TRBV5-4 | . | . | TGTGCCAGCAGCCCTGGTGGGGGACACTTGGATGAGCAGTTCTTC | CASSPGGGHLDEQFF
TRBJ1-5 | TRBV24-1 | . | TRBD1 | TGTACCACCAGTGATCCTGACAGGGACAATCAGCCCCAGCATTTT | CTTSDPDRDNQPQHF
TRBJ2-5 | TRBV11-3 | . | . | TGTGCCAGCAGCTCAAGGGAGACCCAGTACTTC | CASSSRETQYF
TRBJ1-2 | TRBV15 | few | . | TGTGCCACCGGCAGGGAGTTCGAGGGCTACACCTTC | CATGREFEGYTF
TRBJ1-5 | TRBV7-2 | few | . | TGTGCCAGCAGCTTAGATCGAGGGTATAATCAGCCCCAGCATTTT | CASSLDRGYNQPQHF
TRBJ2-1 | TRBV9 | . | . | TGTGCCAGCAGCGTAACATTTCAATACAATGAGCAGTTCTTC | CASSVTFQYNEQFF
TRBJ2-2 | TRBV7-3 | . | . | TGTGCCAGCAGCTTAACTGGATCGAACACCGGGGAGCTGTTTTTT | CASSLTGSNTGELFF
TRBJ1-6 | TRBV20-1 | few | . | TGCAGTGCCCGCACGTGGGCAGAGCGGTCACCCCTCCACTTT | CSARTWAERSPLHF